The clone carrying this T cell receptor beta chain was detected only a few times. Its specificity is not known. Using its own MiXCR run on the RT-PCR reads, TCRdb lists one record per CDR3 protein. The sample has fewer than 400,000 distinct CDR3 sequences, 21% seen once. Per germline, CDR1 KGHSH and CDR2 LQKENI. The V segment lost 1 base and the J segment 12 bases; nucleotides outside the gene matches: 11. The CDR3 is 16 amino acids. The sample comes from a study of response to subunit inactivated influenza vaccine. The study's findings and limits: That few new T cells are recruited by each seasonal influenza vaccination was the authors' suggestion.

The source material was PBMCs from blood, sampled approximately 20 months after vaccination. The TCR originated in a man between 50 and 69 years old who received an inactivated influenza vaccine. This chain joins TRBV18 and TRBJ2-1; the match to TRBD2 covers 11 bases. The DNA for the CDR3 is TGTGCCAGCTCACCACTAACTAGCGGGAGTTTGAATTGGCAGTTCTTC. Protein sequence: CASSPLTSGSLNWQFF.